The 30 T cell receptor beta chains in this list originate from one sample, sequenced in a study of T-cell memory formation after mild COVID-19. TCRdb re-called the 5' RACE reads with MiXCR, one entry per CDR3 protein. The sample carries about 340,000 distinct CDR3 sequences, under 25% recorded once. Input material: PBMCs or a T cell subset sorted from them (not recorded which). These receptors all stem from a man between 18 and 29 years old who had mild COVID-19 (a few samples of this study predate the infection). Cell type and time point are not known.

This clonotype was detected only a few times. One end of the junction does not line up with germline, which may come from a read error. The chain uses TRBV7-7 and TRBJ2-1, with 9 bases that match TRBD1. The CDR3 is 15 amino acids. Germline CDR1 is SSHAT and CDR2 is FNYEAQ (reference sequence). This CDR3 reads CASSFGDRDDNEQFF. Written as DNA, the CDR3 is TGTGCTAGCAGCTTTGGGGACAGGGATGACAATGAGCAGTTCTTC.

This clonotype was detected a few times. V usage is TRBV5-8 and J usage is TRBJ2-5; 10 bases are shared with TRBD2. V shed 0 bases and J 4 bases; nucleotides not matched to a gene: 6. The CDR3 is 16 amino acids. Germline CDR1 and CDR2: SGHTS and YDEGEE. This chain's CDR3 is CASSLAGTSVRETQYF. As DNA, the CDR3 is TGTGCCAGCAGCTTGGCCGGGACTAGCGTGAGAGAGACCCAGTACTTC.

This chain uses TRBV20-1 with TRBJ1-1, with TRBD1 matching over 8 bases. CDR1 and CDR2 from the germline V gene are DFQATT and SNEGSKA (reference sequence). With 5 bases clipped from V and 0 bases from J, the junction kept 2 bases outside the gene matches. The CDR3 covers 13 residues. CDR3 loop: CSAGTGMNTEAFF. Here the CDR3 DNA reads TGCAGTGCTGGGACAGGAATGAACACTGAAGCTTTCTTT.

DNA for the CDR3: TGTGCCACCAGTGGTACGACAGGGGCCCTGAACACCGGGGAGCTGTTTTTT. Protein product: CATSGTTGALNTGELFF. The chain combines TRBV24-1 with TRBJ2-2; TRBD1 matches at 8 bases. Germline V gives CDR1 KGHDR, CDR2 SFDVKD. The CDR3 length is 17 residues. V lost 5 bases, J lost 1 base, and 8 bases stayed unmatched.

This clonotype was detected a few times. The rearrangement links TRBV6-5 to TRBJ2-1; tentatively, D is TRBD2 (5 bases). This CDR3 has 14 amino acids. V dropped 0 bases and J dropped 7 bases, with 10 bases sitting between them. Germline CDR1 is MNHEY and CDR2 is SVGAGI. The chain's CDR3 is CASSYSSGENEQFF. In DNA form, the CDR3 reads TGTGCCAGCAGTTACTCGAGTGGGGAGAATGAGCAGTTCTTC.

This clonotype occurred a few times. The chain is built from TRBV4-3 and TRBJ2-3; D may be TRBD1 or TRBD2 (6 bases each). The germline V gene has CDR1 LGHNA and CDR2 YSLEER. The germline V and J ends were trimmed by 1 base and 7 bases, with 15 bases remaining between them. This CDR3 spans 15 amino acids. DNA of the CDR3: TGCGCCAGCAGCCAAGTCAACGAGGGGGGATATACGCAGTATTTT. Amino acids: CASSQVNEGGYTQYF.

This clonotype has only a few counts. The chain couples TRBV5-1 to TRBJ1-5; 7 bases align to TRBD1. Trimming removed 0 bases from V and 2 bases from J; junction bases left unmatched: 8. CDR1 SGHRS and CDR2 YFSETQ come from the germline V gene. The CDR3 runs 17 residues. The CDR3 DNA reads TGCGCCAGCAGCTTGGGACCCCAGGGGGGGGGCAATCAGCCCCAGCATTTT. It translates to CASSLGPQGGGNQPQHF.

DNA for the CDR3: TGTGCCAGCAGCAGCCATGGGGGCAGGCAGACCCAGTACTTC. It specifies CASSSHGGRQTQYF. The chain is built from TRBV6-5 and TRBJ2-5, with D maybe TRBD1 (6 bases). From germline, CDR1 is MNHEY and CDR2 SVGAGI. V lost 6 bases and J 6 bases, leaving 17 bases between the germline ends. This CDR3 has 14 residues.

Only a few counts were recorded for this clonotype. The chain carries TRBV7-6 and TRBJ1-1; D not resolved. CDR1 SGHVS and CDR2 FNYEAQ come from the germline V gene. This CDR3 has 12 amino acids. The V gene lost 6 bases and the J gene lost 3 bases, with 8 bases spanning the gap. CDR3 protein: CASSRQDTEAFF. The CDR3 region has the DNA TGTGCCAGCAGTCGGCAGGACACTGAAGCTTTCTTT.

A word on this clonotype: Sequence at one end of the junction differs from germline and may be a read error. The chain is built from TRBV4-1 and TRBJ2-5; 11 bases line up with TRBD1. Germline CDR1 reads MGHRA; CDR2 reads YSYEKL. The CDR3 covers 15 residues. As DNA, the CDR3 is TGCGCCAGCAGCTTCCGGACAGGGGGCCAAAAGACCCAGTACTTC. Translated: CASSFRTGGQKTQYF.

The genes are TRBV9 and TRBJ1-6, with D hard to call. Germline CDR1 reads SGDLS; CDR2 reads YYNGEE. CDR3 size: 15 residues. The V gene lost 0 bases and the J gene lost 9 bases, with 13 bases spanning the gap. For the CDR3, the DNA is TGTGCCAGCAGCGTAGGAGGATCCGGAACTTCACCCCTCCACTTT. It translates to CASSVGGSGTSPLHF.

In its sample, this clonotype was seen a few times. The V call is TRBV29-1, the J call TRBJ1-1; TRBD1 agrees at 8 bases. Germline CDR1 and CDR2: SQVTM and ANQGSEA. The CDR3 has 13 residues. The trim removed 5 bases at V and 2 bases at J, leaving 4 bases unmatched. The CDR3 bases are TGCAGCGTTAAGGGACAGGCTAACACTGAAGCTTTCTTT. Translating it yields CSVKGQANTEAFF. The full variable domain, in which reference TRBV29-1 and TRBJ1-1 provide the parts outside the CDR3, is SAVISQKPSRDICQRGTSLTIQCQVDSQVTMMFWYRQQPGQSLTLIATANQGSEATYESGFVIDKFPISRPNLTFSTLTVSNMSPEDSSIYLCSVKGQANTEAFFGQGTRLTVV.

This clonotype has only a few counts. The chain joins TRBV7-9 to TRBJ1-1; 8 positions agree with TRBD1. Per the germline V gene, CDR1 is SEHNR and CDR2 is FQNEAQ (reference sequence). V trimming: 5 bases; J trimming: 3 bases; junction bases outside the gene matches: 20. The CDR3 loop spans 19 amino acids. The CDR3 DNA reads TGTGCCAGCAGCCCGTTCAAGGGGACAGGCGCATATCTGGACACTGAAGCTTTCTTT. Its protein is CASSPFKGTGAYLDTEAFF.

The rearrangement uses TRBV7-9 and TRBJ1-1; a possible D gene is TRBD1 (6 bases). The CDR3 is made up of 13 amino acids. V dropped 2 bases and J dropped 5 bases, with 9 bases sitting between them. Germline lookup yields CDR1 SEHNR and CDR2 FQNEAQ (reference sequence). In DNA form, the CDR3 reads TGTGCCAGCAGCTTAAAGGGGGAGACTGAAGCTTTCTTT. Translated: CASSLKGETEAFF.

The chain has TRBV15 and TRBJ2-1, with D maybe TRBD1 (6 bases). The V and J ends lost 2 bases and 5 bases respectively, with 10 bases between them. The CDR3 consists of 14 residues. Germline V gives CDR1 LNHNV, CDR2 YYDKDF (reference sequence). The CDR3 protein is CATSRKGQNNEQFF. In DNA form, the CDR3 reads TGTGCCACCAGCAGAAAAGGACAGAACAATGAGCAGTTCTTC.

This clonotype has only a few counts. V usage is TRBV12-3 or TRBV12-4 and J usage is TRBJ1-3; D is undetermined. The CDR3 covers 12 residues. V was cut by 5 bases and J by 6 bases, with 8 bases left in between. The CDR3: CASSPSSNTIYF. CDR3 nucleotides: TGTGCCAGCAGTCCATCATCAAACACCATATATTTT.

V and J are TRBV10-2 and TRBJ1-2; TRBD1 is a possible D gene (5 bases). The germline V gene encodes CDR1 WSHSY and CDR2 SAAADI. V lost 4 bases and J 6 bases, leaving 9 bases between the germline ends. The CDR3 contains 12 residues. CDR3 region: CASSGTRDGYTF. The CDR3 DNA reads as TGCGCCAGCAGTGGGACCAGGGATGGCTACACCTTC.

This clonotype has just a few counts. The rearrangement joins TRBV12-3 or TRBV12-4 to TRBJ1-5, with D maybe TRBD1 (5 bases). The CDR3 has 16 residues. The germline V and J ends were trimmed by 5 bases and 0 bases, with 14 bases remaining between them. Written as DNA, the CDR3 is TGTGCCAGCAGTACCCGAGACAGTTATAGCAATCAGCCCCAGCATTTT. Its protein product is CASSTRDSYSNQPQHF.

This clonotype was counted ten times or more. The rearrangement joins TRBV20-1 to TRBJ1-3; D might be TRBD1 (6 bases). CDR1 is DFQATT and CDR2 is SNEGSKA in the germline V gene (reference sequence). Trimming cost V 3 bases and J 7 bases, with 19 bases left between them. The CDR3 has 15 residues. The CDR3 protein is CSASGTTGYWNTIYF. The CDR3 nucleotides read TGCAGTGCTAGCGGGACAACTGGATACTGGAACACCATATATTTT.

This clonotype was recorded a few times. This chain links TRBV5-6 with TRBJ2-3, with D perhaps matching TRBD1 or TRBD2 (5 bases each). The germline V gene has CDR1 SGHDT and CDR2 YYEEEE. V was cut by 3 bases and J by 6 bases, with 20 bases left in between. The CDR3 length is 16 residues. As DNA, the CDR3 is TGTGCCAGCAGCTGGGTCCGGGACGGTGGTCGCGATACGCAGTATTTT. This gives the protein CASSWVRDGGRDTQYF.

This clonotype was recorded a few times. The chain couples TRBV3-1 to TRBJ2-3, with a possible D match to TRBD2 (6 bases). This CDR3 region has 16 residues. The germline gives CDR1 LGHDT, CDR2 YNNKEL (reference sequence). Trimming removed 4 bases from V and 4 bases from J, with 18 bases in between. Here the CDR3 reads CASSPAGTSTPDTQYF. CDR3 bases: TGTGCCAGCAGCCCTGCCGGGACTTCGACCCCAGATACGCAGTATTTT.

The V and J genes are TRBV7-8 and TRBJ2-4; possibly TRBD1 for D (5 bases). V lost 3 bases, J lost 1 base, and 13 bases lay in between. This CDR3 has 16 residues. The germline CDR1 and CDR2 sequences are SGHVS and FQNEAQ. The DNA of the CDR3 is TGTGCCAGCAGCTTGTCCAGGGTTGGGGCCAAAAACATTCAGTACTTC. Translation: CASSLSRVGAKNIQYF.

This clonotype has more than one count but fewer than ten. The CDR3 coding sequence is TGCGCCAGCAGCTTGAGGGCAGTGGAGTACGAGCAGTACTTC. Translating it yields CASSLRAVEYEQYF. V and J are TRBV5-1 and TRBJ2-7; no definite D call. Germline V gives CDR1 SGHRS, CDR2 YFSETQ. The CDR3 is made up of 14 amino acids. Trimming removed 1 base at V and 4 bases at J, with 12 bases between.

This clonotype was counted only a few times. The rearrangement links TRBV12-3 or TRBV12-4 to TRBJ2-5; 7 nucleotides align to TRBD2. With 3 bases clipped from V and 1 base from J, the junction kept 11 bases outside the gene matches. This CDR3 comprises 17 residues. CDR3 residues: CASSFARTRRGQETQYF. The CDR3 region has the DNA TGTGCCAGCAGTTTCGCCCGGACTAGAAGGGGCCAAGAGACCCAGTACTTC.

This chain joins TRBV24-1 and TRBJ1-1; a weak D match, TRBD1 (5 bases). V was trimmed by 4 bases and J by 8 bases, leaving 13 bases between them. There are 13 residues in the CDR3. Germline CDR1 and CDR2: KGHDR and SFDVKD. The CDR3 loop reads CATSEGTAEEAFF. The CDR3 bases are TGTGCCACCAGTGAAGGGACTGCAGAAGAAGCTTTCTTT.

This sequence joins TRBV27 and TRBJ2-1; weak D call: TRBD1 (6 bases). Trimming stripped 7 bases from V and 11 bases from J, with 12 bases between. The CDR3 contains 11 residues. Germline V gives CDR1 MNHEY, CDR2 SMNVEV (reference sequence). The CDR3 here is CASTRGRQQFF. CDR3 DNA: TGTGCCAGCACCAGGGGAAGACAGCAGTTCTTC.

The V call is TRBV5-1, the J call TRBJ2-5; possibly TRBD1 or TRBD2 for D (5 bases each). CDR1 is SGHRS, CDR2 YFSETQ, per germline. The CDR3 loop spans 13 amino acids. Deletions cut 5 bases from V and 2 bases from J, with 10 bases between. CDR3 amino acids: CASRSGPQETQYF. CDR3 DNA sequence: TGCGCCAGCAGGTCGGGGCCTCAAGAGACCCAGTACTTC.

This clonotype came up a few times. This sequence joins TRBV11-2 and TRBJ2-6; D remains unclear. The CDR3 is 15 amino acids. The ends were cut back, 3 bases at V and 0 bases at J, with 6 bases in the middle. CDR1 SGHAT and CDR2 FQNNGV come from the germline V gene. CDR3 DNA: TGTGCCAGCAGCTTTCTGAACTCTGGGGCCAACGTCCTGACTTTC. Its translation: CASSFLNSGANVLTF. The full variable domain, rest sourced from reference TRBV11-2 and TRBJ2-6, is EAGVAQSPRYKIIEKRQSVAFWCNPISGHATLYWYQQILGQGPKLLIQFQNNGVVDDSQLPKDRFSAERLKGVDSTLKIQPAKLEDSAVYLCASSFLNSGANVLTFGAGSRLTVL.

The genes are TRBV12-3 or TRBV12-4 and TRBJ1-5, with 9 bases fitting TRBD1. V trimming: 5 bases; J trimming: 7 bases; junction bases outside the gene matches: 9. CDR3 size: 15 residues. In DNA form, the CDR3 reads TGTGCCAGCAGTATACAACAGGGGGCAAAACAGCCCCAGCATTTT. Translated, it gives CASSIQQGAKQPQHF.

The table lists this clonotype with a few counts. The V and J genes are TRBV6-5 and TRBJ2-3; 7 nucleotides agree with TRBD2. The CDR3 has 14 amino acids. The trim removed 0 bases at V and 9 bases at J, leaving 6 bases unmatched. Germline-derived CDR1 and CDR2 are MNHEY and SVGAGI. CDR3 region: CASSYSSGGATQYF. The CDR3 coding sequence is TGTGCCAGCAGTTACTCATCGGGAGGCGCGACGCAGTATTTT.